These 3 T cell receptor beta chains came from one sample sequenced in a study of OX40 agonist ivuxolimab in advanced cancers. Generated by immunoSEQ multiplex PCR, the TCRdb table keeps only in-frame clones and is missing some. The sample consists of about 58,000 clones, approximately 87% of them appearing once. The sample here was CD4+ or CD8+ T cells sorted from blood, taken in a trial of the OX40 agonist ivuxolimab. Receptors originate from an adult with an advanced solid tumor such as melanoma, head and neck, liver or kidney cancer.

A few counts support this clone. The CDR3 reads CASSHDREYTEAFF. CDR3 coding DNA: TGTGCCAGCAGCCACGACAGGGAATACACTGAAGCTTTCTTT. The V and J genes are TRBV7-3 and TRBJ1-1, with 7 nucleotides matching TRBD1. The germline V gene encodes CDR1 SGHTA and CDR2 FQGTGA. This CDR3 comprises 14 residues. V dropped 5 bases and J dropped 3; count of bases not matched to a gene: 6.

The chain combines TRBV7-8 with TRBJ1-2; no firm D call. CDR1 and CDR2 from the germline V gene are SGHVS and FQNEAQ. V was trimmed by 7 bases and J by 7 bases, leaving 19 bases between them. This CDR3 has 14 residues. As DNA, the CDR3 is TGTGCCAGCACCCAAACCACAGCATCCTCTGGCTACACCTTC. Translation gives CASTQTTASSGYTF.

The CDR3 loop reads CASSFTGAVEAFF. In DNA, the CDR3 is TGCGCCAGCAGCTTCACGGGGGCTGTTGAAGCTTTCTTT. V usage is TRBV5-1 and J usage is TRBJ1-1; D is possibly TRBD1 (6 bases). CDR1 and CDR2 (germline): SGHRS, YFSETQ. V lost 2 bases and J lost 7, with 12 bases in between. This CDR3 comprises 13 residues. Drawing the rest from reference TRBV5-1 and TRBJ1-1, the complete variable domain is KAGVTQTPRYLIKTRGQQVTLSCSPISGHRSVSWYQQTPGQGLQFLFEYFSETQRNKGNFPGRFSGRQFSNSRSEMNVSTLELGDSALYLCASSFTGAVEAFFGQGTRLTVV.